Here is one T cell receptor (beta chain) with its context. The CDR3 covers 20 residues. V was shortened by 1 base and J by 2 bases, with 25 bases between the two germline ends. Germline assignment: CDR1 SGHVS and CDR2 FNYEAQ. MiXCR, applied by TCRdb to the reads, yields one record per CDR3 protein. Here the sample spans around 740,000 distinct CDR3 sequences, less than 40% being singletons. This entry comes from a study of T cell repertoires in cytomegalovirus infection. The receptor's source is a human donor in good health (CMV status not recorded). Some clones in this sample may be carry-over from other donors' samples. The chain recombines TRBV7-6 with TRBJ2-3, with a possible D match to TRBD2 (7 bases). The sequenced sample was PBMCs. CDR3 sequence (DNA): TGTGCCAGCAGCTTAGGCCCCTGGTTGCTAGTGGGGGGGGCCACAGATACGCAGTATTTT. This translates into CASSLGPWLLVGGATDTQYF.